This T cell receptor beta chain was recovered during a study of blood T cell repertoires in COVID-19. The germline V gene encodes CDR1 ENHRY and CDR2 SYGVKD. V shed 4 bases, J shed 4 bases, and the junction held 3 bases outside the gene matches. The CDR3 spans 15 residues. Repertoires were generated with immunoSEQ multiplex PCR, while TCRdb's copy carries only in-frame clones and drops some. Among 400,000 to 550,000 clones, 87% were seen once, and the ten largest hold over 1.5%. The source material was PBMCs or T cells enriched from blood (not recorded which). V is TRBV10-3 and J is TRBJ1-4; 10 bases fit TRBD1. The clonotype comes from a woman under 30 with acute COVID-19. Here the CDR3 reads CAISGQGAGNEKLFF. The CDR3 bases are TGTGCCATCAGTGGACAGGGGGCTGGTAATGAAAAACTGTTTTTT.